The 17 T cell receptor beta chains below all came from one sample that was sequenced in a study of T cells in localized non-small cell lung cancer. Method: immunoSEQ multiplex PCR; TCRdb's copy keeps in-frame clones and lacks some. The data contain 30,000 to 45,000 clones, approximately 81% of them singletons. The source material was peripheral blood mononuclear cells, sampled before any cancer treatment. The receptors shown here come from a male donor older than 55 with stage II lung adenocarcinoma.

The chain recombines TRBV6-5 with TRBJ1-1, with a tentative D call TRBD1 (5 bases). Germline CDR1 is MNHEY and CDR2 is SVGAGI. Trimming pared 3 bases from V and 1 base from J, leaving 12 bases between. The CDR3 totals 15 residues. In DNA form, the CDR3 reads TGTGCCAGCAGTTATGGCCAGGGCTGGAACACTGAAGCTTTCTTT. It codes for CASSYGQGWNTEAFF.

The rearrangement links TRBV5-1 to TRBJ2-1, with a tentative D call TRBD2 (6 bases). Trimming left V 5 bases short and J 4 bases short, with 16 bases between. CDR1 and CDR2 from the germline V gene are SGHRS and YFSETQ. The CDR3 runs 15 residues. CDR3 amino acids: CASSSAGGRYNEQFF. The CDR3 bases are TGCGCCAGCAGTTCGGCCGGGGGAAGGTACAATGAGCAGTTCTTC.

Of note for this clone: The sample has other DNA sequences that encode this CDR3 too. The gene calls are TRBV11-2 and TRBJ2-7, with a tentative D call TRBD2 (6 bases). Trimming removed 3 bases at V and 6 bases at J, with 9 bases between. The CDR3 sequence is 12 residues long. Per germline, CDR1 SGHAT and CDR2 FQNNGV. CDR3 amino acids: CASSFTGLEQYF. CDR3 coding DNA: TGTGCCAGCAGCTTTACGGGACTCGAGCAGTACTTC.

The chain joins TRBV29-1 to TRBJ1-1, with 7 bases fitting TRBD1. The CDR3 runs to 15 residues. J gave up 1 base and V 4 bases, and 9 bases lay outside the gene matches. Per germline, CDR1 SQVTM and CDR2 ANQGSEA. The CDR3 bases are TGCAGCGTTGCCCGTGGGGGACAGTCGAACACTGAAGCTTTCTTT. As protein: CSVARGGQSNTEAFF.

The rearrangement links TRBV5-1 to TRBJ2-2; no firm D call. Trimming removed 4 bases from V and 2 bases from J, with 12 bases in between. Germline lookup yields CDR1 SGHRS and CDR2 YFSETQ. The CDR3 has 15 residues. CDR3 nucleotide sequence: TGCGCCAGCAGCCAGCCGGACCGTAACACCGGGGAGCTGTTTTTT. It codes for CASSQPDRNTGELFF.

This clone was observed a few times. The CDR3 protein is CASGTTYEQYF. Written as DNA, the CDR3 is TGTGCCAGCGGGACCACCTACGAGCAGTACTTC. The chain carries TRBV6-6 and TRBJ2-7, with D perhaps matching TRBD1 or TRBD2 (5 bases each). CDR3 length: 11 amino acids. Trimming left V 8 bases short and J 2 bases short, with 7 bases between. The germline V gene has CDR1 MNHNY and CDR2 SVGAGI (reference sequence).

This rearrangement joins TRBV6-1 to TRBJ1-4; D is perhaps TRBD1 (6 bases). The CDR3 covers 14 residues. V gave up 5 bases and J gave up 8 bases, with 15 bases separating them. In germline, CDR1 is MNHNS, CDR2 SASEGT. CDR3: CASSRQASSEKLFF. The CDR3 DNA reads TGTGCCAGCAGTAGACAGGCGTCCAGCGAAAAACTGTTTTTT.

This chain links TRBV28 with TRBJ2-1; 13 bases line up with TRBD2. V lost 6 bases and J lost 4; bases outside the gene matches: 12. The CDR3 is 18 amino acids. Germline-derived CDR1 and CDR2 are MDHEN and SYDVKM. DNA of the CDR3: TGTGCCAGCAGATCCACTAGCGGGAGGGCTGGTGGGTACAATGAGCAGTTCTTC. Residues: CASRSTSGRAGGYNEQFF.

Only one count was recorded for this clone. This chain joins TRBV28 and TRBJ2-3, with D possibly matching TRBD1 (6 bases). Germline lookup yields CDR1 MDHEN and CDR2 SYDVKM. V lost 4 bases and J 2 bases, leaving 16 bases between the germline ends. This CDR3 is built from 16 residues. The CDR3 DNA reads TGTGCCAGCAGTTCCCACGACAGGAGAAACACAGATACGCAGTATTTT. It encodes CASSSHDRRNTDTQYF.

The rearrangement uses TRBV2 and TRBJ2-5; D might be TRBD1 (5 bases). The CDR3 has 13 amino acids. V gave up 7 bases and J gave up 5 bases, with 14 bases separating them. In germline, CDR1 is SNHLY, CDR2 FYNNEI. CDR3 sequence reads: CASILQVRETQYF. The CDR3, as DNA: TGTGCCAGCATACTACAGGTCCGGGAGACCCAGTACTTC. Full variable domain (rest looked up from reference TRBV2 and TRBJ2-5): EPEVTQTPSHQVTQMGQEVILRCVPISNHLYFYWYRQILGQKVEFLVSFYNNEISEKSEIFDDQFSVERPDGSNFTLKIRSTKLEDSAMYFCASILQVRETQYFGPGTRLLVL.

This rearrangement joins TRBV28 to TRBJ1-2; possibly TRBD1 for D (6 bases). Trimming stripped 2 bases from V and 6 bases from J, with 10 bases between. CDR3 length equals 13 residues. Germline V gene lookup returns CDR1 MDHEN and CDR2 SYDVKM. The CDR3 region has the DNA TGTGCCAGCAGTTTAGCAGGGGTGGATGGCTACACCTTC. It encodes CASSLAGVDGYTF.

This clone was detected once. The chain joins TRBV4-1 to TRBJ2-7; 8 bases line up with TRBD1. CDR1 is MGHRA and CDR2 is YSYEKL in the germline V gene. Unmatched junction bases numbered 6, after V lost 4 bases and J lost 4 bases. The CDR3 loop spans 14 amino acids. The CDR3, as DNA: TGCGCCAGCAGCCCCGGACAGGGAATGTACGAGCAGTACTTC. Translated: CASSPGQGMYEQYF.

The chain employs TRBV28 and TRBJ1-1; possible D gene TRBD1, 5 bases. The V end was cut by 6 bases, the J end by 3 bases, with 23 bases between. Per germline, CDR1 MDHEN and CDR2 SYDVKM. This CDR3 region has 17 residues. The CDR3 DNA reads TGTGCCAGCAGGGGGAGCATACCGAGGGGAAGTGACACTGAAGCTTTCTTT. It translates to CASRGSIPRGSDTEAFF. The whole variable domain, filled in from reference TRBV28 and TRBJ1-1, reads DVKVTQSSRYLVKRTGEKVFLECVQDMDHENMFWYRQDPGLGLRLIYFSYDVKMKEKGDIPEGYSVSREKKERFSLILESASTNQTSMYLCASRGSIPRGSDTEAFFGQGTRLTVV.

The V and J genes are TRBV9 and TRBJ1-4; a possible D gene is TRBD1 (5 bases). Trimming removed 4 bases at V and 1 base at J, with 17 bases between. The CDR3 length is 17 residues. CDR1 and CDR2 (germline): SGDLS, YYNGEE. The chain's CDR3 is CASSKGPGWITNEKLFF. DNA of the CDR3: TGTGCCAGCAGCAAAGGACCAGGGTGGATAACTAATGAAAAACTGTTTTTT.

The chain links TRBV23-1 to TRBJ2-5; perhaps TRBD2 as D (6 bases). TRBV23-1 is treated as an ORF (open reading frame) with a function not yet certain. Deletions cut 0 bases from V and 1 base from J, with 9 bases between. This CDR3 is built from 15 residues. CDR3 sequence: CASSQSVAVQETQYF. CDR3 nucleotide sequence: TGCGCCAGCAGTCAATCGGTAGCGGTCCAAGAGACCCAGTACTTC.

V is TRBV18 and J is TRBJ1-2; TRBD1 might be the D (5 bases). Per germline, CDR1 KGHSH and CDR2 LQKENI. Trimming pared 3 bases from V and 8 bases from J, leaving 13 bases between. The length of the CDR3 is 13 residues. The CDR3 DNA reads TGTGCCAGCTCACCCGACAGCCAGTTAGGCTACACCTTC. It encodes CASSPDSQLGYTF.

V and J are TRBV7-2 and TRBJ1-5, with D unclear. Trimming removed 2 bases from V and 7 bases from J, with 6 bases in between. The CDR3 has 12 residues. CDR1 is SGHTA, CDR2 FQGNSA, per germline. The CDR3 nucleotides are TGTGCCAGCAGCTTAATGGGGCAGCCCCAGCATTTT. Translation gives CASSLMGQPQHF.